This T cell receptor (beta chain) came from a study of blood T cell repertoires in COVID-19 (dated by TCRdb to 2020 to 2022). Study-wide context: Samples from collaborators originated in the United States, Italy and Spain and spanned both the acute and convalescent phases of COVID-19. Where HLA class I and class II types were available, the types were taken from metadata supplied by the sample provider, not from assay-based typing. The material from the prospective study consisted of cDNA or gDNA derived from T cells, B-cell-depleted T cells, or PBMCs. The samples were drawn from the first 160 participants of the ongoing ImmuneRACE study and from 950 to 1,500 subjects provided by 6 global collaborators. The repertoires were released in a freely available public database meant as a resource for research on the immune response to SARS-CoV-2. Sample metadata almost always included a de-identified subject ID, COVID-19 status, age in years and sex. The dataset comprised deeply sampled blood TCRbeta repertoires from subjects exposed to, actively infected with, or recovered from COVID-19.

The germline V gene (reference sequence) supplies CDR1 SGHNT and CDR2 YYREEE. Trimming accounts for 4 bases at V and 7 bases at J, while the number of junction bases matched to no gene is 8. Counted from cysteine to phenylalanine, this CDR3 has 15 amino acids. This entry keeps only the CDR3 DNA: 45 bases, framed from base 1. Participants in the prospective study were aged roughly 18 to 100 years, lived in more than 20 United States geographic areas, and enrolled through a virtual design. In the prospective study, participants were assigned to cohorts based on the clinical history participants reported in a screening survey and a study questionnaire. In the prospective study, mobile phlebotomists collected whole blood, serum and a nasopharyngeal or oropharyngeal swab from each participant. Over an approximately 2-month period, participants in the prospective study had the option of providing additional blood draws and questionnaires. Blood samples from the prospective study were shipped frozen or at room temperature prior to DNA extraction.

Results and caveats for the whole study, not just this receptor: Clinical and demographic metadata were provided uncurated, with the amount varying by source and participant.

This clone was picked up a small number of times. This receptor's antigen is unknown. The input lacks base qualities; no much larger clone sits a single base away. The immunoSEQ Assay, a bias-controlled multiplex PCR, was used to amplify TCRbeta CDR3 regions from genomic DNA. The published analysis was carried out like this. Nucleated cell counts per sample were estimated from amplification of reference gene primers within the assay. Sequence reads were collapsed and filtered to measure the absolute abundance of every unique TCRbeta CDR3 rearrangement. Productive Simpson clonality was computed per sample as the square root of Simpson's diversity index over productive rearrangements. In TCRdb, the immuneACCESS table is reduced to in-frame sequences with V and J assigned. These tables do not hold every clone; where another copy was compared, an unresolved V gene accounts for under half, and the others remain unexplained. The DNA gave D and trimming, while V, J and clone size come from that table. The sample table holds about 280,000 clones, of which nearly 90% were seen once. Of the sample, around 1.7% is held by the ten largest clones.

The receptor was derived from a woman aged 18-29 years with acute COVID-19. Sample: PBMCs or T cells enriched from blood (not recorded which). The chain joins TRBV5-4 to TRBJ2-2, with 9 junctional bases fitting TRBD1. The DNA reads TGTGCCAGCAGCATTCTACAGGGGGCAGGCGGGGAGCTGTTTTTT. It translates as CASSILQGAGGELFF.